In this sample, the clone carrying this TCR beta chain turned up once. Its antigen is currently unknown. This sequence may be a read error, since a much larger clone differs from it by one base. These data belong to a study of glioma-infiltrating T cells. Using RNA template, CDR3s of TCR alpha and beta were amplified with iRepertoire arm-PCR. For one-step reverse transcription and amplification, about 90-400 ng of tissue mRNA or PBMC total RNA was used. TCRdb used MiXCR to reprocess the multiplex PCR reads, holding one entry per CDR3 protein. The sample has about 180,000 distinct CDR3 sequences; about 40% are singletons. The study, taken as a whole, reports: Tissue and blood shared very few CDR3 sequences. Tissue-blood divergence was below expectation in non-neoplastic patients, above in gliomas.

Per germline, CDR1 DFQATT and CDR2 SNEGSKA (reference sequence). This CDR3 is built from 13 residues. Sequenced sample: glioma tissue, nonneoplastic brain tissue, or PBMCs (not recorded which). This TCR was sampled from a human donor with low-grade glioma or glioblastoma, undergoing nonglioma brain surgery, or in good health (not recorded which). The chain combines TRBV20-1 with TRBJ2-7; D uncertain. The CDR3 DNA reads TGCAGGGCTAGAGCGTTAGCTGCCTACGAGCAGTACTTC. Its protein is CRARALAAYEQYF.